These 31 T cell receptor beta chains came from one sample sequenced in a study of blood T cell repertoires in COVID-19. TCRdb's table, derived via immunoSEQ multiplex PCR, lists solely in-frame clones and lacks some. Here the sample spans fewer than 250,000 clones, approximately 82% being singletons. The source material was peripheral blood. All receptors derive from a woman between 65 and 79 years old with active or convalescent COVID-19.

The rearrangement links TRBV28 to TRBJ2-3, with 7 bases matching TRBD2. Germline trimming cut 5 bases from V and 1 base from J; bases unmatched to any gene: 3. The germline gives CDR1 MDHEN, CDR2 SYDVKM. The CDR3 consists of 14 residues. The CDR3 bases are TGTGCCAGCAGTCTCGCGGGGGGCACAGATACGCAGTATTTT. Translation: CASSLAGGTDTQYF. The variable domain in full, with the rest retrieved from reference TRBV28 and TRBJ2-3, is DVKVTQSSRYLVKRTGEKVFLECVQDMDHENMFWYRQDPGLGLRLIYFSYDVKMKEKGDIPEGYSVSREKKERFSLILESASTNQTSMYLCASSLAGGTDTQYFGPGTRLTVL.

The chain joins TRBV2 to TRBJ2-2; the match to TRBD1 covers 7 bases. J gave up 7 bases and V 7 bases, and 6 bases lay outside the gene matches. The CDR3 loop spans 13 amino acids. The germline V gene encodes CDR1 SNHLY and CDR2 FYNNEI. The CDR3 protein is CASNPTGFGELFF. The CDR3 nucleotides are TGTGCCAGCAACCCGACAGGGTTCGGGGAGCTGTTTTTT.

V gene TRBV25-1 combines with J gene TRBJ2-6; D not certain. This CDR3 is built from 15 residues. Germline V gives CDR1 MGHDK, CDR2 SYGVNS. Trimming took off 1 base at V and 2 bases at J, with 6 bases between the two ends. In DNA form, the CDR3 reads TGTGCCAGCAGTGAATCTGGGCCTGGGGCCAACGTCCTGACTTTC. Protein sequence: CASSESGPGANVLTF.

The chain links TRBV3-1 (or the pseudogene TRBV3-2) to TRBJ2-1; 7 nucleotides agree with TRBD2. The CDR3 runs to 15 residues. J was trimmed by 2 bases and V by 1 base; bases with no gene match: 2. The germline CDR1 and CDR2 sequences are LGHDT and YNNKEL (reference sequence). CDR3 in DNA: TGTGCCAGCAGCCAAGGTGGGGGGGCCTACAATGAGCAGTTCTTC. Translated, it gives CASSQGGGAYNEQFF.

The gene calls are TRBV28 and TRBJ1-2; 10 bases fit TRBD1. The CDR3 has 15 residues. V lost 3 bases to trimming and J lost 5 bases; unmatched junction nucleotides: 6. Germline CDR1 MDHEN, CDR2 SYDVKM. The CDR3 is CASSFSGQGQYGYTF. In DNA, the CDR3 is TGTGCCAGCAGTTTTTCGGGACAGGGGCAGTATGGCTACACCTTC.

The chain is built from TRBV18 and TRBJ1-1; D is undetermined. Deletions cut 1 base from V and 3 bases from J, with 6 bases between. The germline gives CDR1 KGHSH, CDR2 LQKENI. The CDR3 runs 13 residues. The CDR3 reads CASSPLSDTEAFF. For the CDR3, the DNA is TGTGCCAGCTCACCACTCAGTGACACTGAAGCTTTCTTT.

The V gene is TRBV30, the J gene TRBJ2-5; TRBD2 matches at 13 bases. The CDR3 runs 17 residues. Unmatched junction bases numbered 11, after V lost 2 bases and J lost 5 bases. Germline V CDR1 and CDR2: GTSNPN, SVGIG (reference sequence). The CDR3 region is CAWSTGTSGTGAETQYF. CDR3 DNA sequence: TGTGCCTGGAGTACGGGGACTAGCGGGACTGGGGCGGAGACCCAGTACTTC.

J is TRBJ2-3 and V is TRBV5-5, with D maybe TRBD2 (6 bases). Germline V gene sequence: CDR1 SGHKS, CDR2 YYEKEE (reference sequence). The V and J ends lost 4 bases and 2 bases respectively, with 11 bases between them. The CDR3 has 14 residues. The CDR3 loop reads CASSRPLATDTQYF. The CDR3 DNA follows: TGTGCCAGCAGCAGGCCACTAGCCACAGATACGCAGTATTTT.

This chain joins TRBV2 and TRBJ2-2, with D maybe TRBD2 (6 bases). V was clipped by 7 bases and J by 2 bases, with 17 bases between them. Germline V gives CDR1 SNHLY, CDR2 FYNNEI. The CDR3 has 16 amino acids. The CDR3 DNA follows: TGTGCCAGCAAGGTGGCGGGGAGCTTTAACACCGGGGAGCTGTTTTTT. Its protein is CASKVAGSFNTGELFF. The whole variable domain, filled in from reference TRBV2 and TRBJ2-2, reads EPEVTQTPSHQVTQMGQEVILRCVPISNHLYFYWYRQILGQKVEFLVSFYNNEISEKSEIFDDQFSVERPDGSNFTLKIRSTKLEDSAMYFCASKVAGSFNTGELFFGEGSRLTVL.

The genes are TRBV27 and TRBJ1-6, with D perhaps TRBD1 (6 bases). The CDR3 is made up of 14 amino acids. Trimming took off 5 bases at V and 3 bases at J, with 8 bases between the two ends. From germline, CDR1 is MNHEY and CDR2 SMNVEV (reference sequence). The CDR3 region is CASSRTDYNSPLHF. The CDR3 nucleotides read TGTGCCAGCAGTCGGACAGACTATAATTCACCCCTCCACTTT.

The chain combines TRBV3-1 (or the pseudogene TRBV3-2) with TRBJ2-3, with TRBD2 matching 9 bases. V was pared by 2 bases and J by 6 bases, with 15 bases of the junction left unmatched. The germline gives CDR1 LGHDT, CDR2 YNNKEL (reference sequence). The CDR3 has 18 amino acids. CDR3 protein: CASSQRGLLGGREDTQYF. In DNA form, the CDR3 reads TGTGCCAGCAGCCAAAGGGGTCTGCTTGGCGGGAGGGAGGATACGCAGTATTTT.

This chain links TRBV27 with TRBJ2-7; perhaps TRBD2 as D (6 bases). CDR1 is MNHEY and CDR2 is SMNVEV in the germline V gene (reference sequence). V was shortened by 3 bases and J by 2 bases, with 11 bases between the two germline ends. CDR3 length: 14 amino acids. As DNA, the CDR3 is TGTGCCAGCAGTTTTGGGACTGGGGCCTACGAGCAGTACTTC. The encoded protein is CASSFGTGAYEQYF.

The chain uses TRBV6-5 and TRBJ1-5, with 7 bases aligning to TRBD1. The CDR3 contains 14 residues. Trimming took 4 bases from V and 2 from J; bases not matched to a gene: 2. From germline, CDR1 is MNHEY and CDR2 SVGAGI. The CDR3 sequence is CASSLGGGNQPQHF. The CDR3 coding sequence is TGTGCCAGCAGTTTAGGGGGCGGCAATCAGCCCCAGCATTTT.

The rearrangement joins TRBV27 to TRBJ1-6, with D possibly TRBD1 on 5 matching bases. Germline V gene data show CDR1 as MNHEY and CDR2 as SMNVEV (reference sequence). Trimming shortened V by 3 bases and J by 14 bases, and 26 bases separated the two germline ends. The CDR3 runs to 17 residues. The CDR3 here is CASSLKFWAGRRRSLHF. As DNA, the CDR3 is TGTGCCAGCAGTTTGAAGTTCTGGGCAGGGAGGCGGAGGTCCCTCCACTTT.

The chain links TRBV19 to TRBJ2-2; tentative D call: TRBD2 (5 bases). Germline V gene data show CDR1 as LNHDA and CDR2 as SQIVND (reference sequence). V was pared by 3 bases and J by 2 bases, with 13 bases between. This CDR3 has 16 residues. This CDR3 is CASSMIGELNTGELFF. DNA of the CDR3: TGTGCCAGTAGTATGATTGGGGAGCTAAACACCGGGGAGCTGTTTTTT.

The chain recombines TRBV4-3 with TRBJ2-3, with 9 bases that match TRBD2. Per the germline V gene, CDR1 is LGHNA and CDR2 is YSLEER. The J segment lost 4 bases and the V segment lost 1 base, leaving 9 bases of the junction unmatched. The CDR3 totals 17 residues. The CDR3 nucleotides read TGCGCCAGCAGCCAAGCGGCTAGCGGGGTTGGGTCAGATACGCAGTATTTT. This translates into CASSQAASGVGSDTQYF.

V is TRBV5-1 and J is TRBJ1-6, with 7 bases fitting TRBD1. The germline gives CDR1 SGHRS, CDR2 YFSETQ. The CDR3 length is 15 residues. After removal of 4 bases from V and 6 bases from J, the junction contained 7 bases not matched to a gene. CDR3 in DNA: TGCGCCAGCAGCATTGACAGGGCCGGTAATTCACCCCTCCACTTT. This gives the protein CASSIDRAGNSPLHF.

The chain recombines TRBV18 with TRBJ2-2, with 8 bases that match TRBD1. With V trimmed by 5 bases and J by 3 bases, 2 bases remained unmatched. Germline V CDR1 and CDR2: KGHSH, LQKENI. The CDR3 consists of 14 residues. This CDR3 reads CASSKDRDTGELFF. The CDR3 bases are TGTGCCAGCTCAAAGGACAGGGACACCGGGGAGCTGTTTTTT.

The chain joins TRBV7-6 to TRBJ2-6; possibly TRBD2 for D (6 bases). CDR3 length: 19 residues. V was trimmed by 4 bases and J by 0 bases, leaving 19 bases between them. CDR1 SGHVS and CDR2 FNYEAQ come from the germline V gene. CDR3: CASSSSFMGGGSGANVLTF. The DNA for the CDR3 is TGTGCCAGCAGCTCCTCTTTTATGGGGGGAGGCTCTGGGGCCAACGTCCTGACTTTC.

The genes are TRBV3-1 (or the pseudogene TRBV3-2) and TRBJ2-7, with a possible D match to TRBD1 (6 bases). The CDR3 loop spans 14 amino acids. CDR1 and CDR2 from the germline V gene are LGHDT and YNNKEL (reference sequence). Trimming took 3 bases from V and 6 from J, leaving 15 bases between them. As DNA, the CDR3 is TGTGCCAGCAGCCACCTTGGACAGTTGGGCGAGCAGTACTTC. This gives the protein CASSHLGQLGEQYF.

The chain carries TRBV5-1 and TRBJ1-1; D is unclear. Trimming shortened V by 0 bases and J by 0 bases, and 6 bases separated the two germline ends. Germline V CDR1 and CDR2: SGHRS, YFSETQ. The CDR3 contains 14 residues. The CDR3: CASSLATLNTEAFF. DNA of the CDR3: TGCGCCAGCAGCTTGGCCACACTGAACACTGAAGCTTTCTTT.

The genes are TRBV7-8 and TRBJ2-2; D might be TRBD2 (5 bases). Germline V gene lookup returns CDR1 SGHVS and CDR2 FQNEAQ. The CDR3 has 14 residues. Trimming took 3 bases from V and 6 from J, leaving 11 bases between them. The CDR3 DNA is TGTGCCAGCAGCTTCCGCCCGGAGGCCGGGGAGCTGTTTTTT. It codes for CASSFRPEAGELFF.

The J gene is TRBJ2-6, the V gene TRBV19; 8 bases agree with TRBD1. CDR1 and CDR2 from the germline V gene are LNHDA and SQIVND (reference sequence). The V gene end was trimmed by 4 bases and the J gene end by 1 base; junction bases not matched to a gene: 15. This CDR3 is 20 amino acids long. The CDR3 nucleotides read TGTGCCAGTAGTAGAGGCCGTGGACAGGGATATGTGTCTGGGGCCAACGTCCTGACTTTC. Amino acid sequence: CASSRGRGQGYVSGANVLTF.

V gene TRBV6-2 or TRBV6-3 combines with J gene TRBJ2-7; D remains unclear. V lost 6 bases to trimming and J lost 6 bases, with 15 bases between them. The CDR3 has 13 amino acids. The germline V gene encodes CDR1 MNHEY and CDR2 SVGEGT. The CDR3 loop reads CASSSRGTGEQYF. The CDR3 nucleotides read TGTGCCAGCAGCTCCCGAGGCACCGGCGAGCAGTACTTC.

CDR3: CASSLGENNEQFF. DNA for the CDR3: TGTGCCAGCAGCCTTGGGGAGAACAATGAGCAGTTCTTC. This rearrangement joins TRBV3-1 (or the pseudogene TRBV3-2) to TRBJ2-1; D possibly corresponds to TRBD2 (5 bases). This CDR3 has 13 residues. V was shortened by 4 bases and J by 5 bases, with 9 bases between the two germline ends. Germline V lookup: CDR1 LGHDT, CDR2 YNNKEL (reference sequence).

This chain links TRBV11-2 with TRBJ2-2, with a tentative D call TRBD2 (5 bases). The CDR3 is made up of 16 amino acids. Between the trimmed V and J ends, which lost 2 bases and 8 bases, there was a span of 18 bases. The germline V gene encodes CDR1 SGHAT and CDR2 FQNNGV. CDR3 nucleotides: TGTGCCAGCAGCTTATATGGCGGGTTCGGTACGGGGGAGCTGTTTTTT. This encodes CASSLYGGFGTGELFF.

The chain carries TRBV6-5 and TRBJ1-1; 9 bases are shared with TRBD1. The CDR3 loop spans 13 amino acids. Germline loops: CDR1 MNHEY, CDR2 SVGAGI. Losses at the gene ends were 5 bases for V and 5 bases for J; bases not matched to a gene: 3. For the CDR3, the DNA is TGTGCCAGCAGTCGGACAGGGGATACTGAAGCTTTCTTT. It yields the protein CASSRTGDTEAFF.

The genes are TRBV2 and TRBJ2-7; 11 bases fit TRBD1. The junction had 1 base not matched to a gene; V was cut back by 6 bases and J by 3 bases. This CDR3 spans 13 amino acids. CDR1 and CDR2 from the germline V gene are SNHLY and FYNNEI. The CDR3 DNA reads TGTGCCAGCAGGGGGACAGGGGGCTACGAGCAGTACTTC. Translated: CASRGTGGYEQYF.

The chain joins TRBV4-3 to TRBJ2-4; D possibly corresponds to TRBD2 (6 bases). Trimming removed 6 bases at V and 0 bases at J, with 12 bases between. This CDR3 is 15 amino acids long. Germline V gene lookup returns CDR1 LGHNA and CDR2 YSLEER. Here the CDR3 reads CASSYGGSAKNIQYF. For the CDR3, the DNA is TGCGCCAGCAGTTATGGGGGGTCAGCCAAAAACATTCAGTACTTC.

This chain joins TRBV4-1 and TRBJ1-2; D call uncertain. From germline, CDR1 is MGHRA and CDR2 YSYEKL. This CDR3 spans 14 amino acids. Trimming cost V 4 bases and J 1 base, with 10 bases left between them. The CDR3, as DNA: TGCGCCAGCAGCCGGGCGGGTAATAACTATGGCTACACCTTC. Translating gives CASSRAGNNYGYTF.

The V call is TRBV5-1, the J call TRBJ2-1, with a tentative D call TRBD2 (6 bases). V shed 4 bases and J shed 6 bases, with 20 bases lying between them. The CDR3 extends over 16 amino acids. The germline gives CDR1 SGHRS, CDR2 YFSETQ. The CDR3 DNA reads TGCGCCAGCAGCCCGAATCCAGGGAGGAGTGGCAATGAGCAGTTCTTC. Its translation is CASSPNPGRSGNEQFF. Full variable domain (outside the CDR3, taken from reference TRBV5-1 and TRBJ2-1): KAGVTQTPRYLIKTRGQQVTLSCSPISGHRSVSWYQQTPGQGLQFLFEYFSETQRNKGNFPGRFSGRQFSNSRSEMNVSTLELGDSALYLCASSPNPGRSGNEQFFGPGTRLTVL.